This T cell receptor beta chain is from a study of T-cell reconstitution after alpha-beta-depleted transplantation in children. General study findings and limits: At around two months after transplant, the alpha-beta T cells were reportedly derived from several hundred expanded clones that came from non-depleted graft cells. High day-60 TCRbeta diversity in some patients came from surviving recipient T cells and thymic progenitors.

Using unique molecular identifiers, the investigators prepared the TCRbeta library. TCRdb reanalysed the PCR reads using MiXCR and keeps one entry per CDR3 protein. This table has 800,000 to 1,000,000 distinct CDR3 sequences, about 26% appearing once. The CDR3 sequence is 15 residues long. The germline V and J ends were trimmed by 3 bases and 2 bases, with 13 bases remaining between them. The germline V gene encodes CDR1 KGHSH and CDR2 LQKENI. For this clonotype: Antigen specificity is unknown.

This clonotype originated in a boy under two years old who had a stem cell transplant for SCID, so the T cells may come from the graft donor. The chain uses TRBV18 and TRBJ2-5; D gene unclear. Sequenced here: PBMCs, mostly from graft donor cells, sampled 360 days after TCRalphabeta/CD19-depleted stem cell transplant. The CDR3 sequence is CASSPRSTRQETQYF. CDR3 in DNA: TGTGCCAGCTCACCCCGATCGACAAGACAAGAGACCCAGTACTTC.